Listed here is a single T cell receptor (beta chain). What antigen it recognizes has not been identified. No clone much larger than this one lies a single base away; base qualities are absent. The collaborating institutions used their own protocols to collect whole blood in K2EDTA tubes. Collaborator samples were shipped for TCRbeta analysis as frozen whole blood, isolated PBMCs, or DNA extracted from either sample type. This specimen belongs to a study of blood T cell repertoires in COVID-19 (TCRdb year 2020). Study-wide context: Samples covering the acute and convalescent phases of COVID-19 were provided by collaborators in the United States, Italy and Spain. HLA class I and class II types, where available, came from metadata supplied by the sample provider rather than from assay-based typing. Nearly every sample came with metadata listing a de-identified subject ID, COVID-19 status, age in years and sex. The samples were drawn from two sources: the first 160 participants of the ongoing ImmuneRACE study, and fewer than 1,500 subjects contributed by 6 global collaborators. The repertoires were released in a freely available public database intended as a resource for research on the immune response to SARS-CoV-2. Subjects who had been exposed to COVID-19, were actively infected with it, or had recovered from it provided the deeply sampled blood TCRbeta repertoires that made up the dataset. The prospective study material was composed of cDNA or gDNA derived from T cells, B-cell-depleted T cells, or PBMCs.

Overall results and qualifications from the work: Clinical and demographic metadata were provided uncurated, with the amount varying by source and participant.

V is shortened by 8 bases, J by 2 bases, and the region joining them spans 12 bases. CDR1 and CDR2 were assigned from the germline V gene as MNHEY and SVGAGI. The CDR3 measures 13 amino acids from cysteine to phenylalanine. CDR3 DNA only is kept here, 39 bases in frame from base 1. TCRbeta CDR3 regions were amplified from genomic DNA using the immunoSEQ Assay, a bias-controlled multiplex PCR. For the original study's pipeline: Nucleated cell counts per sample were estimated from amplification of reference gene primers within the assay. Sequence reads were collapsed and filtered to measure the absolute abundance of every unique TCRbeta CDR3 rearrangement. Productive Simpson clonality was computed per sample as the square root of Simpson's diversity index over productive rearrangements. The table was pulled from immuneACCESS by TCRdb, which kept in-frame rearrangements only. Such tables lose some clones; where checked, under half of the loss comes from unresolved V genes, and the rest has no known cause. Clone size and the V and J calls come from that table; the DNA yielded D and trimming. A total of some 210,000 clones appear in this sample, 80% to 90% of them only once. The ten top clones hold 4% to 6% of the sample.

Sequencing was done on a sample of peripheral blood. The chain is encoded by TRBV6-5 joined to TRBJ1-1, with the D segment identity uncertain. This TCR came from a woman aged 65 to 85 with active or convalescent COVID-19. Here the CDR3 is given as CASAGRSNTEAFF. The sequenced DNA is TGTGCCAGCGCAGGTCGATCCAACACTGAAGCTTTCTTT.